This T cell receptor (beta chain) was captured by sequencing in a study of beta chain features in type 1 diabetes. Study-level points and caveats: Whatever favoring of shorter templates PCR might show would apply equally to patients and controls. A moderate, significant TCRB CDR3 shortening appeared in type 1 diabetes across four CD4+ subsets. The naive, central memory and Treg TCRB repertoires of patients appeared to be more similar to one another than those of healthy donors.

The authors reverse transcribed all of the isolated RNA, so sequencing captured expressed TCRB transcripts. Method: immunoSEQ multiplex PCR; TCRdb's copy keeps in-frame clones and lacks some. The sample gives approximately 160,000 clones, roughly 65% of which show up once; about 0.081% is in the top ten. As regards this clone: As yet, its antigen is unknown.

The clonotype comes from a man aged 25 to 45 with type 1 diabetes. The sequenced sample was naive CD4+ T cells from blood.

The CDR3 loop is CASSFPPRAQGYNSPLHF. Here the CDR3 DNA reads TGTGCCAGCAGCTTCCCCCCGCGAGCACAGGGTTATAATTCACCCCTCCACTTT. This chain uses TRBV13 with TRBJ1-6; weak D call: TRBD1 (6 bases). The ends were cut back, 3 bases at V and 4 bases at J, with 19 bases in the middle. The CDR3 spans 18 residues. Germline CDR1 PRHDT, CDR2 FYEKMQ (reference sequence).